The T cell receptor (beta chain) described here comes from a study of T-cell memory formation after mild COVID-19. About the study: The study found TCR clusters largely donor specific.

TCR alpha and TCR beta cDNA libraries carrying sample barcodes and UMIs came from 5'RACE with constant-segment primers. TCRdb redid the calling of the 5' RACE reads with MiXCR, one entry per CDR3 protein. The sample has approximately 290,000 distinct CDR3 sequences; roughly 8.2% are singletons. The CDR3 covers 17 residues. Deletions cut 3 bases from V and 3 bases from J, with 19 bases between. Germline CDR1 is SGDLS and CDR2 is YYNGEE. This clonotype was seen a few times. What it binds is not known. Whole-study results and caveats: Day 15 to 85 contracting clones showed balanced CD4/CD8; day 15 to 37 expanders favored CD4+. The second-wave clones peaking on day 37 were not confirmed as SARS-CoV-2-specific.

The material sequenced was PBMCs or a T cell subset sorted from them (not recorded which). This TCR was sampled from a man aged 18-30 years who had mild COVID-19 (a few samples of this study predate the infection). Cell type and time point are not known. The rearrangement links TRBV9 to TRBJ2-1; D tentatively reads TRBD1 or TRBD2 (7 bases each). The CDR3 protein is CASSAGGGPEVYNEQFF. CDR3 DNA sequence: TGTGCCAGCAGCGCAGGGGGGGGCCCCGAGGTCTACAATGAGCAGTTCTTC.